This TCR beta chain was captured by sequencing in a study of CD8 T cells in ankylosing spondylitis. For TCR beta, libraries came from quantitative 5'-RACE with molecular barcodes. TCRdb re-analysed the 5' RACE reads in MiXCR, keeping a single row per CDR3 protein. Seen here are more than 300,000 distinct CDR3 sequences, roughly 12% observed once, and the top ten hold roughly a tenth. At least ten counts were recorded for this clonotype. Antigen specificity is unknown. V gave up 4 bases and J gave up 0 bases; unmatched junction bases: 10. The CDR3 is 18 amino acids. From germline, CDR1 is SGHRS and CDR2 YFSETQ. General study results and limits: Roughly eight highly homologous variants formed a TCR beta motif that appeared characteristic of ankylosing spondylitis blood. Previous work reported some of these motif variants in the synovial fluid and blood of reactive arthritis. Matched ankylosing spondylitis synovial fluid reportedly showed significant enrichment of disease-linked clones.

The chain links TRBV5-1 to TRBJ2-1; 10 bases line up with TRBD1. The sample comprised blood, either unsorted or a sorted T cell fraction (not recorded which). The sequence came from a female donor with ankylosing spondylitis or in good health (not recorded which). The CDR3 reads CASSLTGQGMGSYNEQFF. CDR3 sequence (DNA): TGCGCCAGCAGCCTCACGGGACAGGGGATGGGCTCCTACAATGAGCAGTTCTTC.